The 26 T cell receptor beta chains below come from one sample, sequenced in a study of cytomegalovirus exposure and HLA in healthy donors. The PCR employed 60 Vbeta primers together with 13 Jbeta primers. The protocol was immunoSEQ multiplex PCR, while the TCRdb copy is restricted to in-frame clones and leaves out a portion. The repertoire holds 150,000 to 250,000 clones, with over 75% as singletons. The sequenced material came from PBMCs. Receptors were obtained from a woman between 50 and 59 years old in good health and CMV-seronegative.

The V gene is TRBV4-2, the J gene TRBJ2-5; possible D gene TRBD2, 6 bases. Germline V CDR1 and CDR2: LGHNA, YNFKEQ. The CDR3 extends over 16 amino acids. The germline V and J ends were trimmed by 5 bases and 4 bases, with 20 bases remaining between them. The CDR3 region has the DNA TGTGCCAGCAGCTTAACCGGGAGCCAGGAGGGAGAGACCCAGTACTTC. Amino acids: CASSLTGSQEGETQYF.

Concerning this clone itself: At one boundary the junction diverges from the germline segment, which might be a read error. The chain links TRBV7-9 to TRBJ1-2, with a tentative D call TRBD1 (5 bases). The germline V gene has CDR1 SEHNR and CDR2 FQNEAQ (reference sequence). The CDR3 is 11 residues long. CDR3 DNA sequence: TGTTCCAGCAGCGCCGACAGTGGCTACACCTTC. Translation gives CSSSADSGYTF.

The genes are TRBV5-1 and TRBJ2-3; D not resolved. There are 14 residues in the CDR3. Trimming cost V 4 bases and J 4 bases, with 13 bases left between them. The germline CDR1 and CDR2 sequences are SGHRS and YFSETQ. CDR3 residues: CASSPQVVADTQYF. DNA of the CDR3: TGCGCCAGCAGCCCCCAGGTTGTCGCAGATACGCAGTATTTT.

The CDR3 DNA reads TGTGCCAGCAGTTTTCGGACTAGCGGTATAACCTACGAGCAGTACTTC. Translation gives CASSFRTSGITYEQYF. This chain connects TRBV6-5 to TRBJ2-7; 10 nucleotides agree with TRBD2. This CDR3 has 16 residues. Germline V lookup: CDR1 MNHEY, CDR2 SVGAGI. Trimming removed 4 bases from V and 2 bases from J; junction bases left unmatched: 8.

V usage is TRBV7-6 and J usage is TRBJ1-3; the D is unclear. Trimming took off 2 bases at V and 0 bases at J, with 14 bases between the two ends. Germline V CDR1 and CDR2: SGHVS, FNYEAQ. This CDR3 has 17 residues. Written as DNA, the CDR3 is TGTGCCAGCAGCTTATCTTCACAGCCCTTCTCTGGAAACACCATATATTTT. Its translation is CASSLSSQPFSGNTIYF.

The chain employs TRBV19 and TRBJ1-5; D is unclear. Per the germline V gene, CDR1 is LNHDA and CDR2 is SQIVND (reference sequence). V was pared by 7 bases and J by 3 bases, with 13 bases between. This CDR3 has 14 amino acids. The CDR3 region has the DNA TGTGCCAGTACCCGCGGGGATGTCAATCAGCCCCAGCATTTT. Its protein product is CASTRGDVNQPQHF.

This chain links TRBV29-1 with TRBJ1-2; 7 bases fit TRBD1. CDR1 is SQVTM and CDR2 is ANQGSEA in the germline V gene. The CDR3 consists of 13 residues. Trimming took 7 bases from V and 4 from J; bases not matched to a gene: 9. CDR3 in DNA: TGCAGCGCCAGAGAGGGGGCGGGCTATGGCTACACCTTC. Amino acid sequence: CSAREGAGYGYTF.

Points on this clone: An end of the junction does not agree with germline; a read error may underlie this. The rearrangement links TRBV7-9 to TRBJ1-1; D is perhaps TRBD1 (6 bases). The CDR3 is 14 amino acids. In germline, CDR1 is SEHNR, CDR2 FQNEAQ (reference sequence). CDR3 amino acids: CSSSLQGTNTEAFF. CDR3 nucleotides: TGTTCCAGCAGCTTGCAGGGGACGAACACTGAAGCTTTCTTT.

The V call is TRBV25-1, the J call TRBJ2-3; D gene uncertain. CDR1 is MGHDK and CDR2 is SYGVNS in the germline V gene. The CDR3 contains 13 residues. Trimming removed 1 base at V and 6 bases at J, with 8 bases between. CDR3 DNA sequence: TGTGCCAGCAGTGAATCTTACACGGATACGCAGTATTTT. The encoded protein is CASSESYTDTQYF.

The chain carries TRBV27 and TRBJ2-5, with D perhaps matching TRBD1 (5 bases). This CDR3 is 15 amino acids long. V was pared by 4 bases and J by 2 bases, with 14 bases between. Germline CDR1 reads MNHEY; CDR2 reads SMNVEV (reference sequence). CDR3 in amino acids: CASSSSTAPQETQYF. The CDR3 region has the DNA TGTGCCAGCAGTTCCTCGACAGCTCCGCAAGAGACCCAGTACTTC.

The genes are TRBV9 and TRBJ1-4; weak D call: TRBD1 (5 bases). V shed 3 bases and J shed 8 bases, with 14 bases lying between them. CDR1 SGDLS and CDR2 YYNGEE come from the germline V gene. The length of the CDR3 is 14 residues. For the CDR3, the DNA is TGTGCCAGCAGCGCGCTCGGGACTGCGGAAAAACTGTTTTTT. It specifies CASSALGTAEKLFF.

The chain employs TRBV7-7 and TRBJ2-5; D is perhaps TRBD1 (5 bases). V lost 5 bases, J lost 2 bases, and 9 bases lay in between. Germline V gene lookup returns CDR1 SSHAT and CDR2 FNYEAQ (reference sequence). CDR3 length: 13 residues. This CDR3 is CASSHGQQETQYF. The CDR3 DNA reads as TGTGCCAGCAGCCATGGACAACAAGAGACCCAGTACTTC.

CDR3 in DNA: TGTGCCAGCAGCTCACATACGGGGGGCCCCTACGAGCAGTACTTC. Translating gives CASSSHTGGPYEQYF. The rearrangement links TRBV11-2 to TRBJ2-7; a weak D match, TRBD2 (7 bases). CDR3 length: 15 amino acids. V shed 4 bases and J shed 2 bases, with 15 bases lying between them. Germline CDR1 and CDR2: SGHAT and FQNNGV.

The chain joins TRBV4-3 to TRBJ2-1, with 9 positions matching TRBD2. Trimming cost V 4 bases and J 0 bases; bases outside gene matches: 4. The CDR3 is 16 residues long. Germline CDR1 is LGHNA and CDR2 is YSLEER. The CDR3 DNA is TGCGCCAGCAGCCCTGTAGCGGGAGCCTCCTACAATGAGCAGTTCTTC. Residues: CASSPVAGASYNEQFF.

This clone was detected a few times. CDR3 nucleotides: TGTGCCAGCAGCCTAGAAGCGGGCCCCTACGAGCAGTACTTC. Translation: CASSLEAGPYEQYF. The chain recombines TRBV7-6 with TRBJ2-7; D may be TRBD2 (6 bases). Trimming cost V 5 bases and J 2 bases, with 13 bases left between them. This CDR3 comprises 14 residues. The V gene's germline CDR1 is SGHVS and CDR2 FNYEAQ. The full variable domain, completed using reference TRBV7-6 and TRBJ2-7, is GAGVSQSPRYKVTKRGQDVALRCDPISGHVSLYWYRQALGQGPEFLTYFNYEAQQDKSGLPNDRFSAERPEGSISTLTIQRTEQRDSAMYRCASSLEAGPYEQYFGPGTRLTVT.

V gene TRBV11-2 combines with J gene TRBJ2-3; no reliable D call. The CDR3 runs to 19 residues. V was trimmed by 3 bases and J by 0 bases, leaving 22 bases between them. CDR1 is SGHAT, CDR2 FQNNGV, per germline. CDR3 region: CASSLGLQRGFASTDTQYF. The CDR3 DNA follows: TGTGCCAGCAGCTTGGGTCTGCAGCGTGGGTTTGCTAGCACAGATACGCAGTATTTT.

A single count supports this clone. The CDR3 bases are TGCAGCGTTTCTATGGCAGGTTGGGACACTGAAGCTTTCTTT. Protein: CSVSMAGWDTEAFF. This rearrangement joins TRBV29-1 to TRBJ1-1; D gene uncertain. The CDR3 covers 14 residues. Trimming left V 5 bases short and J 3 bases short, with 16 bases between. Germline loops: CDR1 SQVTM, CDR2 ANQGSEA.

This chain uses TRBV5-1 with TRBJ1-1, with D possibly TRBD1 on 5 matching bases. Germline-derived CDR1 and CDR2 are SGHRS and YFSETQ. The CDR3 is 14 amino acids. V lost 0 bases and J lost 4, with 10 bases in between. The CDR3 here is CASSLDGGGTEAFF. CDR3 bases: TGCGCCAGCAGCTTGGACGGGGGAGGCACTGAAGCTTTCTTT.

V gene TRBV14 combines with J gene TRBJ2-7; TRBD1 matches at 11 bases. The CDR3 covers 13 residues. Germline CDR1 SGHDN, CDR2 FVKESK. The J segment lost 11 bases and the V segment lost 1 base, leaving 4 bases of the junction unmatched. The CDR3 here is CASSQGTGGAKYF. In DNA form, the CDR3 reads TGTGCCAGCAGCCAAGGGACAGGGGGCGCGAAGTACTTC.

The V call is TRBV28, the J call TRBJ1-2; D remains ambiguous. The germline V gene has CDR1 MDHEN and CDR2 SYDVKM. V lost 2 bases to trimming and J lost 6 bases, with 13 bases between them. CDR3 length: 14 residues. The CDR3, as DNA: TGTGCCAGCAGTTTAGAATGGGTGAGGGATGGCTACACCTTC. This translates into CASSLEWVRDGYTF.

This chain joins TRBV7-9 and TRBJ1-2, with D possibly TRBD1 on 6 matching bases. The V and J ends lost 5 bases and 4 bases respectively, with 11 bases between them. Germline values: CDR1 SEHNR, CDR2 FQNEAQ (reference sequence). The CDR3 has 13 amino acids. Here the CDR3 DNA reads TGTGCCAGCAGCCTAACAGGGACCTATGGCTACACCTTC. This encodes CASSLTGTYGYTF.

Only a few counts were recorded for this clone. The chain has TRBV27 and TRBJ1-2; D may be TRBD1 (6 bases). CDR3 length: 13 residues. Per germline, CDR1 MNHEY and CDR2 SMNVEV (reference sequence). V lost 5 bases, J lost 2 bases, and 9 bases lay in between. The CDR3 spells CASSGQGNYGYTF. CDR3 nucleotide sequence: TGTGCCAGCAGTGGTCAGGGGAACTATGGCTACACCTTC.

The V and J genes are TRBV27 and TRBJ2-2; the match to TRBD1 covers 8 bases. Germline V CDR1 and CDR2: MNHEY, SMNVEV (reference sequence). After removal of 6 bases from V and 6 bases from J, the junction contained 12 bases not matched to a gene. The CDR3 totals 16 residues. CDR3 sequence (DNA): TGTGCCAGCAGCGACTTCAGACAGGGGATCGCCGGGGAGCTGTTTTTT. Translating it yields CASSDFRQGIAGELFF.

This chain joins TRBV28 and TRBJ1-4; D perhaps matches TRBD1 (5 bases). The germline CDR1 and CDR2 sequences are MDHEN and SYDVKM. Trimming took 2 bases from V and 3 from J, leaving 7 bases between them. There are 14 residues in the CDR3. CDR3 loop: CASSLRGANEKLFF. For the CDR3, the DNA is TGTGCCAGCAGTTTACGGGGGGCTAATGAAAAACTGTTTTTT.

The rearrangement uses TRBV6-1 and TRBJ1-5; 8 positions match TRBD1. Germline V lookup: CDR1 MNHNS, CDR2 SASEGT. The CDR3 sequence is 14 residues long. V dropped 8 bases and J dropped 9; count of bases not matched to a gene: 12. CDR3 nucleotides: TGTGCCAGCGTGCAGGGGGCCGACGTGTCGCCCCAGCATTTT. It translates to CASVQGADVSPQHF.

The chain is built from TRBV18 and TRBJ1-5; no definite D call. This CDR3 has 15 residues. Germline V gene data show CDR1 as KGHSH and CDR2 as LQKENI. Between the trimmed V and J ends, which lost 3 bases and 4 bases, there was a span of 13 bases. The CDR3 reads CASSPEGTINQPQHF. The CDR3 DNA reads TGTGCCAGCTCACCCGAGGGAACGATAAATCAGCCCCAGCATTTT.